This T cell receptor (beta chain) was identified in a study of CD8 T cells in Susac syndrome. Whole-study context: Blood was drawn from Susac syndrome patients while they were therapy-naive, on corticosteroids, or on intravenous immunoglobulin alone. Findings of the study overall: Across the total CD8+ repertoires, around 16 Susac-specific public clones were found. The CD8+ TEMRA repertoires yielded about 5 such clones.

Trimming removed 0 bases at V and 9 bases at J, with 9 bases between. CDR3 length equals 13 residues. CDR1 and CDR2 (germline): SGHNT, YENEEA. With random hexamers, roughly 0.45 to 1 ug RNA was reverse transcribed. Each CDR3 protein gets one entry after TCRdb re-called the immunoSEQ multiplex PCR reads with MiXCR. The data show 120,000 or so distinct CDR3 sequences, 90% to 95% seen once. As regards this clonotype: No antigen is known for it.

The source material was CD8+ T cells from PBMCs. The chain joins TRBV11-3 to TRBJ2-1, with D perhaps given as TRBD1 or TRBD2 (5 bases each). The sequence came from a human donor with Susac syndrome. Written as DNA, the CDR3 is TGTGCCAGCAGCTTAGAACCGGGGCCTGAGCAGTTCTTC. Its translation is CASSLEPGPEQFF.